This section outlines one T cell receptor (beta chain) sequence together with its context. Antigen specificity is unknown. Deletions cut 0 bases from V and 7 bases from J, with 7 bases between. Germline CDR1 and CDR2: SGHTA and FQGNSA. This CDR3 comprises 12 residues. The data are from a study of shared clonotypes between healthy human individuals. About the study: Aged 18 to 49, the donors were two women and a few men. General study findings and limits: Shared across a few donors were 4% to 6% of the naive CD4 clonotypes.

How the authors handled the data: ImmunoSEQ sequences covered only the junction and lacked quality scores; filtering therefore differed. TCRdb's table, derived via immunoSEQ multiplex PCR, lists solely in-frame clones and lacks some. V, J and clone size are taken as reported in that table, and D and trimming were inferred from the DNA itself. The sample yields 2,100,000 or so clones, approximately 94% seen once. The sequencing input was naive CD4+ T cells sorted from blood. Subset meaning: CD45RA+ positively selected. This TCR was recovered from a young man in good health. V is TRBV7-2 and J is TRBJ2-7; the D is unclear. This CDR3 reads CASSLAGREQYF. The DNA of the CDR3 is TGTGCCAGCAGCTTAGCCGGGCGTGAGCAGTACTTC. Variable domain in full (rest from reference TRBV7-2 and TRBJ2-7): GAGVSQSPSNKVTEKGKDVELRCDPISGHTALYWYRQSLGQGLEFLIYFQGNSAPDKSGLPSDRFSAERTGGSVSTLTIQRTQQEDSAVYLCASSLAGREQYFGPGTRLTVT.